The 18 T cell receptor beta chains presented below share a single source sample, sequenced in a study of radiotherapy plus CTLA-4 blockade in lung cancer (dated by TCRdb to the late 2010s). The protocol used for the library was the immunoSEQ multiplex PCR assay. Sourced from immuneACCESS, this table was stored by TCRdb with only in-frame sequences that have V and J called. A share of the clones is absent; for the studies checked, an unresolved V gene accounts for under half, and the remainder has no known explanation. The sample has 40,000 to 45,000 clones on record, 65% to 75% of them singletons. Of the sample, approximately 9% falls within the top ten clones. This material consisted of peripheral blood, taken from a patient treated with radiotherapy plus ipilimumab. These receptors were obtained from a human donor with non-small cell lung cancer who had stable disease on radiotherapy plus ipilimumab.

The chain links TRBV2 to TRBJ2-7; D is uncertain. Trimming shortened V by 4 bases and J by 2 bases, and 6 bases separated the two germline ends. Germline V lookup: CDR1 SNHLY, CDR2 FYNNEI. The CDR3 is 12 amino acids. Written as DNA, the CDR3 is TGTGCCAGCAGTGGGCCGCCCTACGAGCAGTACTTC. It encodes CASSGPPYEQYF.

The V gene is TRBV7-8, the J gene TRBJ2-7; D possibly corresponds to TRBD2 (5 bases). Germline V CDR1 and CDR2: SGHVS, FQNEAQ. The germline V and J ends were trimmed by 1 base and 0 bases, with 10 bases remaining between them. The CDR3 consists of 15 residues. CDR3 loop: CASSLVWESSYEQYF. CDR3 bases: TGTGCCAGCAGCTTAGTCTGGGAGAGCTCCTACGAGCAGTACTTC.

This rearrangement joins TRBV15 to TRBJ1-2; D gene unclear. Trimming took off 6 bases at V and 3 bases at J, with 14 bases between the two ends. Germline assignment: CDR1 LNHNV and CDR2 YYDKDF (reference sequence). This CDR3 spans 14 amino acids. The CDR3 nucleotides read TGTGCCACCAGACCCCCAATGGCGGACTATGGCTACACCTTC. Translating gives CATRPPMADYGYTF.

The rearrangement links TRBV7-9 to TRBJ1-5, with TRBD1 identical over 9 bases. The CDR3 covers 16 residues. Trimming at V came to 5 bases and at J to 2 bases, leaving 7 bases not matched to a gene. Germline V lookup: CDR1 SEHNR, CDR2 FQNEAQ (reference sequence). The CDR3 sequence: CASSPTGGGGNQPQHF. The CDR3 DNA is TGTGCCAGCAGCCCAACAGGGGGCGGGGGCAATCAGCCCCAGCATTTT.

The V and J genes are TRBV9 and TRBJ2-1; maybe TRBD2 (6 bases). From germline, CDR1 is SGDLS and CDR2 YYNGEE. There are 13 residues in the CDR3. Trimming removed 0 bases at V and 9 bases at J, with 10 bases between. Here the CDR3 reads CASSVATGVEQFF. CDR3 nucleotide sequence: TGTGCCAGCAGCGTAGCTACGGGAGTTGAGCAGTTCTTC.

This clone was counted between two and nine times. V is TRBV28 and J is TRBJ2-7; unclear D gene. Germline V gene lookup returns CDR1 MDHEN and CDR2 SYDVKM. V gave up 1 base and J gave up 6 bases, with 4 bases separating them. This CDR3 comprises 11 residues. This CDR3 reads CASSLLREQYF. The CDR3, as DNA: TGTGCCAGCAGTTTATTGCGCGAGCAGTACTTC.

The chain links TRBV5-1 to TRBJ2-5; maybe TRBD2 (6 bases). This CDR3 is 17 amino acids long. Trimming shortened V by 4 bases and J by 1 base, and 20 bases separated the two germline ends. Germline V gene data show CDR1 as SGHRS and CDR2 as YFSETQ. CDR3 loop: CASSPPPGEVFQETQYF. The CDR3 region has the DNA TGCGCCAGCAGCCCACCCCCCGGGGAGGTTTTCCAAGAGACCCAGTACTTC.

The V call is TRBV11-3, the J call TRBJ2-3, with a weak D call TRBD2 (6 bases). Germline V lookup: CDR1 SGHNT, CDR2 YENEEA. The CDR3 has 16 residues. Trimming took 1 base from V and 4 from J, leaving 15 bases between them. As DNA, the CDR3 is TGTGCCAGCAGCTTAGGACACCGGGAGCGCGCAGATACGCAGTATTTT. It codes for CASSLGHRERADTQYF.

The genes are TRBV5-1 and TRBJ1-5; TRBD1 matches at 7 bases. The CDR3 spans 15 residues. The germline V gene encodes CDR1 SGHRS and CDR2 YFSETQ. Germline trimming cut 4 bases from V and 4 bases from J; bases unmatched to any gene: 8. CDR3 sequence reads: CASSPWTGRNQPQHF. For the CDR3, the DNA is TGCGCCAGCAGCCCCTGGACAGGCCGAAATCAGCCCCAGCATTTT.

This clone appeared a single time. The V and J genes are TRBV19 and TRBJ2-7; no clear D. This CDR3 spans 14 amino acids. Germline CDR1 and CDR2: LNHDA and SQIVND (reference sequence). V shed 5 bases and J shed 4 bases, with 15 bases lying between them. CDR3 sequence reads: CASSLTYFGYEQYF. In nucleotides, the CDR3 is TGTGCCAGTAGTCTCACCTACTTCGGGTACGAGCAGTACTTC.

V and J are TRBV7-2 and TRBJ2-1; D is uncertain. CDR1 is SGHTA, CDR2 FQGNSA, per germline. Trimming stripped 5 bases from V and 0 bases from J, with 8 bases between. The CDR3 spans 14 residues. The CDR3 protein is CASSLLSSYNEQFF. The CDR3, as DNA: TGTGCCAGCAGCCTACTGAGCTCCTACAATGAGCAGTTCTTC.

The table lists this clone with a count of one. The chain employs TRBV4-2 and TRBJ2-1, with TRBD2 matching 10 bases. CDR1 is LGHNA, CDR2 YNFKEQ, per germline. CDR3 size: 15 residues. The J segment lost 6 bases and the V segment lost 2 bases, leaving 4 bases of the junction unmatched. The CDR3 DNA follows: TGTGCCAGCAGCCAAAGCGGGGGGGCCGTCAATGAGCAGTTCTTC. This encodes CASSQSGGAVNEQFF.

The CDR3 sequence is CASSYSGGRYNEQFF. The CDR3 nucleotides read TGTGCCAGCAGCTACAGCGGGGGGCGCTACAATGAGCAGTTCTTC. This chain uses TRBV2 with TRBJ2-1; 9 bases are shared with TRBD2. Per the germline V gene, CDR1 is SNHLY and CDR2 is FYNNEI. V lost 6 bases, J lost 3 bases, and 6 bases stayed unmatched. CDR3 length: 15 amino acids.

The chain joins TRBV19 to TRBJ2-1; 8 nucleotides align to TRBD2. Germline V gene lookup returns CDR1 LNHDA and CDR2 SQIVND (reference sequence). The CDR3 is made up of 14 amino acids. J lost 2 bases, V lost 5 bases, and 2 bases had no gene match. CDR3 bases: TGTGCCAGTAGTGGGCGGGGGGCCTACAATGAGCAGTTCTTC. Translation gives CASSGRGAYNEQFF.

The V and J genes are TRBV6-5 and TRBJ1-1; 9 positions match TRBD1. From germline, CDR1 is MNHEY and CDR2 SVGAGI. This CDR3 region has 14 residues. V shed 0 bases, J shed 6 bases, and the junction held 2 bases outside the gene matches. Here the CDR3 DNA reads TGTGCCAGCAGTTACTCGGGGACAGGGCCTGAAGCTTTCTTT. Its translation is CASSYSGTGPEAFF.

This clone was picked up a small number of times. The chain employs TRBV4-3 and TRBJ2-7, with TRBD1 as a possible D gene (5 bases). Germline V lookup: CDR1 LGHNA, CDR2 YSLEER. The length of the CDR3 is 13 residues. V lost 2 bases to trimming and J lost 2 bases, with 7 bases between them. CDR3 sequence reads: CASSQTGTYEQYF. As DNA, the CDR3 is TGCGCCAGCAGCCAAACAGGAACCTACGAGCAGTACTTC.

The CDR3 DNA is TGCGCCAGCAGTGTCCGGGGGGGGGAGCAGTACTTC. Translated: CASSVRGGEQYF. The chain joins TRBV10-2 to TRBJ2-7; 8 bases fit TRBD2. The CDR3 runs to 12 residues. J was trimmed by 7 bases and V by 4 bases; bases with no gene match: 3. Germline-derived CDR1 and CDR2 are WSHSY and SAAADI.

The V gene is TRBV6-6, the J gene TRBJ1-2; D is uncertain. The CDR3 totals 11 residues. The germline CDR1 and CDR2 sequences are MNHNY and SVGAGI (reference sequence). The ends were cut back, 8 bases at V and 9 bases at J, with 13 bases in the middle. The CDR3 is CASGVEGSYTF. The CDR3 DNA reads as TGTGCCAGCGGGGTAGAGGGCAGCTACACCTTC.